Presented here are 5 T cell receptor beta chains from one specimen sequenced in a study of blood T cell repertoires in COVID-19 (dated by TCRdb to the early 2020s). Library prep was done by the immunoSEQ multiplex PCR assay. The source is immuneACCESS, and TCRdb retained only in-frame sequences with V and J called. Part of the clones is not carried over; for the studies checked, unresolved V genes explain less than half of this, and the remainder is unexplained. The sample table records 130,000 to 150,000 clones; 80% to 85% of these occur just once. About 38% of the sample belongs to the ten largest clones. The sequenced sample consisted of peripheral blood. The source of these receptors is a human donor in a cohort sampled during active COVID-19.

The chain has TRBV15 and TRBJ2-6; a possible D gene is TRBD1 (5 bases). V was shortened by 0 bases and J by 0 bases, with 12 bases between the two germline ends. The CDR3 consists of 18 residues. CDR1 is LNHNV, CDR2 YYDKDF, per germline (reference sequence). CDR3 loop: CATSRELTASSGANVLTF. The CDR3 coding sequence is TGTGCCACCAGCAGAGAGTTGACAGCTAGCTCTGGGGCCAACGTCCTGACTTTC. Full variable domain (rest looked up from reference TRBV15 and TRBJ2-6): DAMVIQNPRYQVTQFGKPVTLSCSQTLNHNVMYWYQQKSSQAPKLLFHYYDKDFNNEADTPDNFQSRRPNTSFCFLDIRSPGLGDTAMYLCATSRELTASSGANVLTFGAGSRLTVL.

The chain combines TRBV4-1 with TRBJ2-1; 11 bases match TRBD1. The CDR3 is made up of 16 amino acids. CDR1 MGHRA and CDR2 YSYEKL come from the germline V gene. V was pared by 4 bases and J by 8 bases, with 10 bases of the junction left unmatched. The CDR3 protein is CASSLGRDRGRDEQFF. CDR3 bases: TGCGCCAGCAGCCTGGGTCGGGACAGGGGGAGGGATGAGCAGTTCTTC.

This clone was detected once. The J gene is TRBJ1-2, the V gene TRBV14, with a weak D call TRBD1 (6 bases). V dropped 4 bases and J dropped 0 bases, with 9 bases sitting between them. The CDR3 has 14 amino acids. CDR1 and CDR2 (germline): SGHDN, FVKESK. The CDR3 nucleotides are TGTGCCAGCAGCCGTGGGGGCCCTAACTATGGCTACACCTTC. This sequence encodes CASSRGGPNYGYTF.

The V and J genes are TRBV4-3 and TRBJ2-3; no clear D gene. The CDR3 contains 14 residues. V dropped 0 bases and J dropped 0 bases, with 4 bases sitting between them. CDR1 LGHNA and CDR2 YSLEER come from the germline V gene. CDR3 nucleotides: TGCGCCAGCAGCCAAGATACAAGCACAGATACGCAGTATTTT. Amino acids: CASSQDTSTDTQYF.

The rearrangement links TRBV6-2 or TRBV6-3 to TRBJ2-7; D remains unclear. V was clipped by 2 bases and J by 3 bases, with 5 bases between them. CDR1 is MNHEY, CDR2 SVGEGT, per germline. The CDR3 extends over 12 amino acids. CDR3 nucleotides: TGTGCCAGCAGTTACGCGGACTACGAGCAGTACTTC. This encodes CASSYADYEQYF.